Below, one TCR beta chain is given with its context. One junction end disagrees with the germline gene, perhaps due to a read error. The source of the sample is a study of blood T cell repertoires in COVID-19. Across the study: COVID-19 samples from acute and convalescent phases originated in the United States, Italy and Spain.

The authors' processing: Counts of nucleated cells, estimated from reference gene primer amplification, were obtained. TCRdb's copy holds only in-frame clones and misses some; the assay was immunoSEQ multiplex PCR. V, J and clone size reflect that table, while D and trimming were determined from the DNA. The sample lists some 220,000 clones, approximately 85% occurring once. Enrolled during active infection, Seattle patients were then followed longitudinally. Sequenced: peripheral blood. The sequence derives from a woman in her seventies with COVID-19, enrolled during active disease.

The CDR3 loop is CASGEGQYNQPQHF. Written as DNA, the CDR3 is TGTGCCAGCGGTGAGGGACAGTACAATCAGCCCCAGCATTTT. The V and J genes are TRBV2 and TRBJ1-5; 7 bases map to TRBD1. The germline gives CDR1 SNHLY, CDR2 FYNNEI. The length of the CDR3 is 14 residues.